This TCR beta chain was retrieved from a study of shared clonotypes between healthy human individuals. Whole-study results and caveats: Despite large depth, rarefaction showed incomplete sorted-subset sequencing.

To note about this clone: Its antigen is unidentified.

The germline V and J ends were trimmed by 0 bases and 4 bases, with 14 bases remaining between them. The germline V gene has CDR1 SGHRS and CDR2 YFSETQ. This CDR3 contains 16 residues. Naive CD8 cells lacked CD45RO and underwent positive selection for CCR7, leaving out terminally differentiated effector memory CD45RA+ cells. Assay used: immunoSEQ multiplex PCR; TCRdb lists only in-frame clones, some missing. Of around 640,000 clones listed, roughly 96% were seen once; the top ten hold less than 0.13%. This clonotype originated in a woman aged 25 to 39 in good health. This rearrangement joins TRBV5-1 to TRBJ2-1; tentatively, D is TRBD2 (5 bases). The sequenced material came from naive CD8+ T cells sorted from blood. The CDR3 bases are TGCGCCAGCAGCTTGGCCAGCCGGACTGGATACAATGAGCAGTTCTTC. Translation gives CASSLASRTGYNEQFF.